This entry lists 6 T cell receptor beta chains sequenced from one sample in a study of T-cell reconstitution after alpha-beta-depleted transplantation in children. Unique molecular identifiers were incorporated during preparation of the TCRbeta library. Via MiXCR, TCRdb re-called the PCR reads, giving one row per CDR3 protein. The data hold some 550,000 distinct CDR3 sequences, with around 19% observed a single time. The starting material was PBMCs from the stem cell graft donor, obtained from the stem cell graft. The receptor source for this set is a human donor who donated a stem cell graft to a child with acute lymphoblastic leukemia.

CDR3 amino acids: CAISDPGMSTDTQYF. The DNA for the CDR3 is TGTGCCATCAGTGATCCGGGGATGAGCACAGATACGCAGTATTTT. The chain couples TRBV10-3 to TRBJ2-3; tentatively, D is TRBD2 (5 bases). Per germline, CDR1 ENHRY and CDR2 SYGVKD. V shed 3 bases and J shed 0 bases, with 10 bases lying between them. The CDR3 totals 15 residues.

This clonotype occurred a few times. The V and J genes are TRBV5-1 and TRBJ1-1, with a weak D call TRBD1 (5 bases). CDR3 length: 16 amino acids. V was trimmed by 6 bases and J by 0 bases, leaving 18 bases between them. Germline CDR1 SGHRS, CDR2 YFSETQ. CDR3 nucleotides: TGCGCCAGCAATCATTTTTTAGGGGCTATGAACACTGAAGCTTTCTTT. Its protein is CASNHFLGAMNTEAFF.

The CDR3 protein is CASTPTVPGTPLNTEAFF. CDR3 DNA: TGTGCCAGCACCCCCACTGTTCCGGGGACACCCTTGAACACTGAAGCTTTCTTT. The chain combines TRBV11-1 with TRBJ1-1, with D perhaps TRBD1 (6 bases). Germline V gene sequence: CDR1 SGHAT, CDR2 FQDESV (reference sequence). The CDR3 is made up of 18 amino acids. Between the trimmed V and J ends, which lost 7 bases and 0 bases, there was a span of 24 bases.

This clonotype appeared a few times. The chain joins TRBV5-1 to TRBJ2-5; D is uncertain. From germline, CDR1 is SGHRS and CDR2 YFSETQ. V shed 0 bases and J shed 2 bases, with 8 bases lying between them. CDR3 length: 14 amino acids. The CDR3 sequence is CASSLAASQETQYF. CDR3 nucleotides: TGCGCCAGCAGCTTGGCGGCCAGTCAAGAGACCCAGTACTTC.

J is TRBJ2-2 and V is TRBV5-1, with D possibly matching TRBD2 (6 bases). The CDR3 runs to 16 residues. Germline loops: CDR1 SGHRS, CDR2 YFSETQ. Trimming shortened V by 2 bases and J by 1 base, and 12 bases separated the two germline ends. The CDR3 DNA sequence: TGCGCCAGCAGCTTCGGGACTTCCCAGAACACCGGGGAGCTGTTTTTT. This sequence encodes CASSFGTSQNTGELFF.

CDR3 nucleotides: TGCAGTGCTAGAGTAGGTGAGAAGGCTGGGGCCAACGTCCTGACTTTC. Protein product: CSARVGEKAGANVLTF. This chain connects TRBV20-1 to TRBJ2-6; D gene unclear. V was pared by 1 base and J by 2 bases, with 12 bases between. The CDR3 consists of 16 residues. CDR1 is DFQATT and CDR2 is SNEGSKA in the germline V gene (reference sequence).